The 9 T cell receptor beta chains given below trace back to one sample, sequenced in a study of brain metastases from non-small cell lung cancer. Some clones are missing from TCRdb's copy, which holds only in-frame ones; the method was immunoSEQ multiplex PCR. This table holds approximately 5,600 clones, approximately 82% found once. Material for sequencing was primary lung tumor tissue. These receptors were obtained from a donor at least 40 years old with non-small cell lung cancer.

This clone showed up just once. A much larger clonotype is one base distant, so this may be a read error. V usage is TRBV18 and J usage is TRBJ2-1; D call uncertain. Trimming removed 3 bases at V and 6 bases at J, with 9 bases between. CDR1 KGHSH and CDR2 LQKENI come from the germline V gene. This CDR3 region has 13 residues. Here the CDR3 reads CASSPPTTNEQFF. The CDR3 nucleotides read TGTGCCAGCTCACCTCCCACGACCAATGAGCAGTTCTTC.

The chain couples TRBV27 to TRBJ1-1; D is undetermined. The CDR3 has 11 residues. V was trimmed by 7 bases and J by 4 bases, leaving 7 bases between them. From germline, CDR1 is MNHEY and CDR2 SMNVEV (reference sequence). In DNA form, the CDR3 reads TGTGCCAGCAAGGGATCCACTGAAGCTTTCTTT. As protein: CASKGSTEAFF.

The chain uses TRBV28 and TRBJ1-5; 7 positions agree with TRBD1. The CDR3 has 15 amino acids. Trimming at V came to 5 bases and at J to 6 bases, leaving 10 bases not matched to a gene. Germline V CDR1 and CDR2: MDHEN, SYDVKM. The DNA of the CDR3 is TGTGCCAGCAGTCCCCTCAGGGGGGGATCTCAGCCCCAGCATTTT. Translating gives CASSPLRGGSQPQHF. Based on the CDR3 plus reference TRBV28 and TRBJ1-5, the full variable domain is DVKVTQSSRYLVKRTGEKVFLECVQDMDHENMFWYRQDPGLGLRLIYFSYDVKMKEKGDIPEGYSVSREKKERFSLILESASTNQTSMYLCASSPLRGGSQPQHFGDGTRLSIL.

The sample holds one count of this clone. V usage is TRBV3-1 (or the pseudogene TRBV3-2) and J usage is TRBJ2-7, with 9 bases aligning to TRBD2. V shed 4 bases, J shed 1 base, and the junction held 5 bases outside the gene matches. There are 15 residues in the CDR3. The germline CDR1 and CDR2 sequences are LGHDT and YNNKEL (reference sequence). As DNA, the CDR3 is TGTGCCAGCAGCCTTTATAGCGGGGGTTCCTACGAGCAGTACTTC. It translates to CASSLYSGGSYEQYF.

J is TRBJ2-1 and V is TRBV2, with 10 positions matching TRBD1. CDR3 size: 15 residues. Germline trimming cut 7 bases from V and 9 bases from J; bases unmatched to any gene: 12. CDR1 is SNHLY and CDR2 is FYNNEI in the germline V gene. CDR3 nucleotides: TGTGCCAGCACTCCAAAGACAGGGGGCGATGGTGAGCAGTTCTTC. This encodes CASTPKTGGDGEQFF. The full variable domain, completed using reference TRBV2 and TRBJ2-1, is EPEVTQTPSHQVTQMGQEVILRCVPISNHLYFYWYRQILGQKVEFLVSFYNNEISEKSEIFDDQFSVERPDGSNFTLKIRSTKLEDSAMYFCASTPKTGGDGEQFFGPGTRLTVL.

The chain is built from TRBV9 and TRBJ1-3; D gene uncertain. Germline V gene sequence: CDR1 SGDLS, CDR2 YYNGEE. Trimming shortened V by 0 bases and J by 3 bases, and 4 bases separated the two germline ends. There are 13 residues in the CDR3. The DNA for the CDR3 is TGTGCCAGCAGCGTAGATAATGGAAACACCATATATTTT. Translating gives CASSVDNGNTIYF. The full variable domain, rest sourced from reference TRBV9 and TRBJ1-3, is DSGVTQTPKHLITATGQRVTLRCSPRSGDLSVYWYQQSLDQGLQFLIQYYNGEERAKGNILERFSAQQFPDLHSELNLSSLELGDSALYFCASSVDNGNTIYFGEGSWLTVV.

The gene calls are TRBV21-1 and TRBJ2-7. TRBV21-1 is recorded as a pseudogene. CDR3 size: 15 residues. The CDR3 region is CASSKGPARYYEQYF. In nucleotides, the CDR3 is TGTGCCAGCAGCAAAGGCCCGGCCAGATACTACGAGCAGTACTTC.

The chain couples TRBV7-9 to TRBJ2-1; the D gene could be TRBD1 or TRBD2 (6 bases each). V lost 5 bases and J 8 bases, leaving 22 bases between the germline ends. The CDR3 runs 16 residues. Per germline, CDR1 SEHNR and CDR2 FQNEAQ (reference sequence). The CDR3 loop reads CASSALGTGARDEQFF. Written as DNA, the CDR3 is TGTGCCAGCAGCGCCCTCGGGACGGGGGCTAGGGATGAGCAGTTCTTC.

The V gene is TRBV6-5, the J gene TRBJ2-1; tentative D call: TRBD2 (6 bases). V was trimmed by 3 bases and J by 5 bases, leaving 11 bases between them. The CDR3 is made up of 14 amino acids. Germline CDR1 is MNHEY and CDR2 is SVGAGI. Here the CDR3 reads CASSYRGLHNEQFF. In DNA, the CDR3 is TGTGCCAGCAGTTATCGGGGACTTCACAATGAGCAGTTCTTC.